These 22 T cell receptor beta chains originate from one sample sequenced in a study of cytotoxic CD8 clonotypes in ibrutinib-treated CLL. Assay used: immunoSEQ multiplex PCR; TCRdb lists only in-frame clones, some missing. The repertoire includes tens of thousands of clones, 65% to 90% of them detected once, and approximately 8% sits in the top ten. This sample comprised PBMCs, obtained after 24 months of ibrutinib treatment. The receptors were gathered from a human donor with chronic lymphocytic leukemia.

The chain carries TRBV28 and TRBJ1-2; no clear D. Trimming left V 4 bases short and J 7 bases short, with 19 bases between. CDR3 length equals 15 residues. Germline V gene sequence: CDR1 MDHEN, CDR2 SYDVKM. CDR3 residues: CASSSSGVRAGGYTF. CDR3 DNA sequence: TGTGCCAGCAGTTCTTCTGGGGTGCGGGCCGGTGGCTACACCTTC.

The V gene is TRBV7-3, the J gene TRBJ2-3, with unresolved D. From germline, CDR1 is SGHTA and CDR2 FQGTGA. The V end was cut by 1 base, the J end by 1 base, with 12 bases between. CDR3 length: 16 residues. CDR3 coding DNA: TGTGCCAGCAGCTTAAACCCAATGAGCGGCACAGATACGCAGTATTTT. It is translated as CASSLNPMSGTDTQYF.

The V and J genes are TRBV7-9 and TRBJ2-2; 7 positions match TRBD1. The CDR3 sequence is 16 residues long. V gave up 8 bases and J gave up 3 bases; unmatched junction bases: 12. Germline CDR1 is SEHNR and CDR2 is FQNEAQ (reference sequence). CDR3 sequence reads: CASVSVGTAYTGELFF. CDR3 in DNA: TGTGCCAGCGTTTCCGTAGGGACAGCTTACACCGGGGAGCTGTTTTTT.

In this sample, this clone turned up a few times. The V call is TRBV10-2, the J call TRBJ2-2, with D possibly being TRBD1 or TRBD2 (5 bases each). Trimming cost V 10 bases and J 0 bases, with 15 bases left between them. Per germline, CDR1 WSHSY and CDR2 SAAADI. The CDR3 length is 15 residues. The CDR3 sequence is CATYAGRANTGELFF. For the CDR3, the DNA is TGCGCCACCTACGCGGGCAGGGCGAACACCGGGGAGCTGTTTTTT.

The chain uses TRBV28 and TRBJ2-7; D possibly matches TRBD1 or TRBD2 (6 bases each). The CDR3 extends over 18 amino acids. Germline values: CDR1 MDHEN, CDR2 SYDVKM. The V and J ends lost 4 bases and 2 bases respectively, with 24 bases between them. CDR3 DNA: TGTGCCAGCAGTTCCACCGGGACGGGAAGGGGGGAAGCCTACGAGCAGTACTTC. It is translated as CASSSTGTGRGEAYEQYF.

The V and J genes are TRBV9 and TRBJ1-2; TRBD1 aligns across 9 bases. The CDR3 sequence is 15 residues long. CDR1 and CDR2 (germline): SGDLS, YYNGEE. The trim removed 7 bases at V and 3 bases at J, leaving 10 bases unmatched. The CDR3 spells CASSPGQGTHYGYTF. The CDR3 coding sequence is TGTGCCAGCTCTCCGGGACAGGGTACTCACTATGGCTACACCTTC.

This clone has only one observation. The rearrangement links TRBV5-1 to TRBJ1-6; D is possibly TRBD1 (6 bases). V was trimmed by 0 bases and J by 8 bases, leaving 6 bases between them. Germline loops: CDR1 SGHRS, CDR2 YFSETQ. There are 13 residues in the CDR3. DNA of the CDR3: TGCGCCAGCAGCTTGGGGACAGATTCACCCCTCCACTTT. This sequence encodes CASSLGTDSPLHF.

The genes are TRBV27 and TRBJ1-1; TRBD1 aligns across 9 bases. Germline V gene data show CDR1 as MNHEY and CDR2 as SMNVEV (reference sequence). CDR3 length: 16 amino acids. The trim removed 5 bases at V and 3 bases at J, leaving 10 bases unmatched. DNA of the CDR3: TGTGCCAGCAGTCACCCCCCTTACAGGGGGCACACTGAAGCTTTCTTT. Protein product: CASSHPPYRGHTEAFF.

The genes are TRBV2 and TRBJ1-3; D remains unclear. Trimming cost V 2 bases and J 4 bases, with 3 bases left between them. CDR3 size: 12 residues. In germline, CDR1 is SNHLY, CDR2 FYNNEI. The CDR3 spells CASSERGNTIYF. In nucleotides, the CDR3 is TGTGCCAGCAGTGAAAGGGGAAACACCATATATTTT.

By sample fraction, this clone is medium-sized. The CDR3 spells CASSSKQGDSYGYTF. CDR3 DNA: TGTGCCAGCAGCTCAAAACAGGGAGACTCCTATGGCTACACCTTC. The V call is TRBV7-9, the J call TRBJ1-2; the D gene is possibly TRBD1 (6 bases). The CDR3 runs to 15 residues. Trimming removed 4 bases from V and 4 bases from J, with 16 bases in between. Germline CDR1 is SEHNR and CDR2 is FQNEAQ (reference sequence).

The rearrangement links TRBV28 to TRBJ1-2; no firm D call. This CDR3 has 13 amino acids. The germline V gene encodes CDR1 MDHEN and CDR2 SYDVKM. The germline V and J ends were trimmed by 2 bases and 3 bases, with 7 bases remaining between them. The CDR3, as DNA: TGTGCCAGCAGTTTACCCGGGGACTATGGCTACACCTTC. Its translation: CASSLPGDYGYTF.

Concerning this clone: The junction does not match germline at one end; this may be a read error. CDR3 loop: CASTELSGGSQETQYF. The CDR3 nucleotides read TGTGCCAGCACTGAACTTAGCGGGGGGTCCCAAGAGACCCAGTACTTC. The J gene is TRBJ2-5, the V gene TRBV2, with 10 bases matching TRBD2. This CDR3 is 16 amino acids long. Germline values: CDR1 SNHLY, CDR2 FYNNEI.

This rearrangement joins TRBV7-8 to TRBJ1-1; unclear D gene. Germline CDR1 SGHVS, CDR2 FQNEAQ. The V end was cut by 7 bases, the J end by 4 bases, with 16 bases between. The CDR3 sequence is 14 residues long. CDR3 sequence (DNA): TGTGCCAGCATTGGATTCCGGGCAGGCACTGAAGCTTTCTTT. Its protein product is CASIGFRAGTEAFF.

The rearrangement links TRBV5-1 to TRBJ1-6; the match to TRBD1 covers 10 bases. V trimming: 3 bases; J trimming: 6 bases; junction bases outside the gene matches: 0. The germline CDR1 and CDR2 sequences are SGHRS and YFSETQ. CDR3 size: 14 residues. The CDR3 region is CASSWDRGNSPLHF. Written as DNA, the CDR3 is TGCGCCAGCAGCTGGGACAGGGGTAATTCACCCCTCCACTTT.

The chain couples TRBV5-1 to TRBJ1-3; D is perhaps TRBD1 (6 bases). CDR1 is SGHRS, CDR2 YFSETQ, per germline. The V end was cut by 2 bases, the J end by 0 bases, with 18 bases between. CDR3 size: 18 residues. The chain's CDR3 is CASSLQPRGASSGNTIYF. DNA for the CDR3: TGCGCCAGCAGCTTACAACCCCGGGGGGCCAGCTCTGGAAACACCATATATTTT.

The gene calls are TRBV4-2 and TRBJ2-5; 9 nucleotides line up with TRBD1. CDR1 LGHNA and CDR2 YNFKEQ come from the germline V gene. J gave up 5 bases and V 3 bases, and 4 bases lay outside the gene matches. The CDR3 spans 14 residues. The CDR3 sequence is CASSQQDRGETQYF. DNA of the CDR3: TGTGCCAGCAGCCAGCAAGACAGGGGGGAGACCCAGTACTTC.

This clone was seen only once. V and J are TRBV5-1 and TRBJ1-3, with D possibly being TRBD1 (5 bases). V lost 5 bases, J lost 2 bases, and 11 bases lay in between. Germline CDR1 reads SGHRS; CDR2 reads YFSETQ. The CDR3 extends over 14 amino acids. The CDR3 coding sequence is TGCGCCAGCAGGGTTGGAGGGGCTGGAAACACCATATATTTT. It translates to CASRVGGAGNTIYF.

V gene TRBV27 combines with J gene TRBJ1-5; D may be TRBD1 (6 bases). The CDR3 is 14 residues long. V lost 4 bases and J 6 bases, leaving 13 bases between the germline ends. The V gene's germline CDR1 is MNHEY and CDR2 SMNVEV (reference sequence). CDR3 region: CASSSYREGQPQHF. CDR3 bases: TGTGCCAGCAGTTCCTACAGGGAAGGTCAGCCCCAGCATTTT.

This clone was observed a handful of times. The chain joins TRBV6-5 to TRBJ1-1; D is perhaps TRBD1 (6 bases). This CDR3 comprises 13 residues. V was cut by 6 bases and J by 3 bases, with 11 bases left in between. Germline V gene sequence: CDR1 MNHEY, CDR2 SVGAGI. CDR3 DNA sequence: TGTGCCAGCAGCCAAGGGGGGGACACTGAAGCTTTCTTT. It translates to CASSQGGDTEAFF.

The J gene is TRBJ1-1, the V gene TRBV5-1, with D perhaps matching TRBD1 (5 bases). The CDR3 consists of 17 residues. V was clipped by 0 bases and J by 1 base, with 16 bases between them. Germline V gene lookup returns CDR1 SGHRS and CDR2 YFSETQ. The CDR3 nucleotides are TGCGCCAGCAGCTTGGGGTGGGAACAGGTGGGGAACACTGAAGCTTTCTTT. The encoded protein is CASSLGWEQVGNTEAFF.

The chain has TRBV7-2 and TRBJ2-1; D gene uncertain. CDR3 length: 16 amino acids. In germline, CDR1 is SGHTA, CDR2 FQGNSA. Trimming stripped 1 base from V and 0 bases from J, with 10 bases between. CDR3 bases: TGTGCCAGCAGCTTAGTTTCTACACGCTCCTACAATGAGCAGTTCTTC. Its protein is CASSLVSTRSYNEQFF.

The chain recombines TRBV19 with TRBJ1-6, with 8 bases fitting TRBD1. Germline V gene lookup returns CDR1 LNHDA and CDR2 SQIVND (reference sequence). This CDR3 has 13 residues. Germline trimming cut 5 bases from V and 10 bases from J; bases unmatched to any gene: 4. The CDR3 here is CASSAQGASPLHF. Written as DNA, the CDR3 is TGTGCCAGTAGTGCCCAGGGGGCGTCACCCCTCCACTTT.